A selection of T cell receptor beta chains follows, all from one sample in a study of Ad26.COV2.S vaccination and SARS-CoV-2 variants. Profiled with immunoSEQ multiplex PCR; TCRdb holds only in-frame clones, not every one. The sample lists a few hundred thousand clones, around nine tenths occurring once. The input for sequencing was peripheral blood, taken in a trial of Ad26.COV2.S vaccine versus placebo. Source of these receptors: a person between 18 and 65 years old who received the Ad26.COV2.S COVID-19 vaccine or a placebo. Each CDR3 is given with its conserved first and last residue. Each record gives: clone size, D gene, V gene, J gene, CDR3 DNA, CDR3 protein. The D gene is left open where the match is weak. Rows may omit the clone size; those that give it use once, few, many or a size class.

>NA|NA|TRBV21-1|TRBJ1-5
TGTGCCAGCAGACCCCCCCGGACAGAAGGCAATCAGCCCCAGCATTTT
CASRPPRTEGNQPQHF
>NA|TRBD1|TRBV19|TRBJ2-1
TGTGCCAGTAGTATTTCCTCCGGGACAGGGGCCGGTAATGAGCAGTTCTTC
CASSISSGTGAGNEQFF
>NA|NA|TRBV4-1|TRBJ1-1
TGCGCCAGCAGTATTGGATCCATGAACACTGAAGCTTTCTTT
CASSIGSMNTEAFF
>NA|NA|TRBV7-9|TRBJ2-3
TGTGCCAGCAGCTTAGCGTTGGGGGGGCCAGATACGCAGTATTTT
CASSLALGGPDTQYF
>few|NA|TRBV27|TRBJ1-2
TGTGCCAGCAGTTTATCGAGGAGGTTCGGTAACTATGGCTACACCTTC
CASSLSRRFGNYGYTF
>NA|NA|TRBV4-3|TRBJ2-1
TGCGCCAGCAGCCAAACGGGACCCACGCAGCACAATGAGCAGTTCTTC
CASSQTGPTQHNEQFF
>NA|NA|TRBV29-1|TRBJ2-5
TGCAGCGTTGAAGGAGGGTCGGCAGGGCCACGGGAGACCCAGTACTTC
CSVEGGSAGPRETQYF
>once|NA|TRBV15|TRBJ2-4
TGTGCCACCAGCAAAGAAGGGGGGTTTTTGAACATTCAGTACTTC
CATSKEGGFLNIQYF
>NA|NA|TRBV20-1|TRBJ1-1
TGCAGGCCGCGCACGGACACTGAAGCTTTCTTT
CRPRTDTEAFF
>NA|NA|TRBV7-8|TRBJ1-2
TGTGCCAGCAGCTTAATGGGGGACTATGGCTACACCTTC
CASSLMGDYGYTF
>NA|NA|TRBV7-2|TRBJ1-6
TGTGCCAGCAGCCCCGAGGTGGGCCGACAACTCCACTTT
CASSPEVGRQLHF
>NA|NA|TRBV6-1|TRBJ1-2
TGTGCCAGCAGTGAAGCTCCACAGGCCTTTGGCTACACCTTC
CASSEAPQAFGYTF
>few|NA|TRBV28|TRBJ1-3
TGTGCCAGCAGTTTACCCCTCGCGGAAGGGTTAGGCTCTGGAAACACCATATATTTT
CASSLPLAEGLGSGNTIYF
>NA|TRBD1|TRBV24-1|TRBJ2-5
TGTGCCACCAGTGATTCCACACAGGGGCGCCAAGAGACCCAGTACTTC
CATSDSTQGRQETQYF
>NA|TRBD1|TRBV16|TRBJ1-2
TGTGCCAGCAGCCAATCCCGGACAGGGCCCTATGGCTACACCTTC
CASSQSRTGPYGYTF
>NA|NA|TRBV4-1|TRBJ2-3
TGCGCCAGCAGCCAAGTGGCGTTGGGCGCAGATACGCAGTATTTT
CASSQVALGADTQYF
>NA|NA|TRBV13|TRBJ1-1
TGTGCCACTTCCGGGACAACGAACACTGAAGCTTTCTTT
CATSGTTNTEAFF
>NA|TRBD1|TRBV6-5|TRBJ1-2
TGTGCCAGCGGCAGGGGGCGTCCTTTGGACTATGGCTACACCTTC
CASGRGRPLDYGYTF
>NA|NA|TRBV7-2|TRBJ2-5
TGTGCCAGCAGTCCCCGAGCTTTCAGGGTGAATGTTCTGAAGACCCAGTACTTC
CASSPRAFRVNVLKTQYF
>NA|NA|TRBV19|TRBJ1-2
TGTGCCTTGCCGGCCGGGGACGGTGGCTACACCTTC
CALPAGDGGYTF
>NA|NA|TRBV7-9|TRBJ1-1
TGTGCCAGCAGCTTATTTCCGGGCTTTAGCTTT
CASSLFPGFSF
>NA|TRBD1|TRBV28|TRBJ1-3
TGTGCCAGCAGCCCCCCGGGACAGGGGGTGTACACCATATATTTT
CASSPPGQGVYTIYF
>NA|NA|TRBV4-1|TRBJ2-2
TGCGCCAGCAGCCTAAACCCCTGGGGGCCAAACACCGGGGAGCTGTTTTTT
CASSLNPWGPNTGELFF
>NA|NA|TRBV7-9|TRBJ1-2
TGTGCCAGCAGCTCCCCCACATCCTCCATGAGAGGCTACACCTTC
CASSSPTSSMRGYTF
>NA|NA|TRBV14|TRBJ2-1
TGTGCCAGCAGCCTAATGACTGGGAATGAGCAGTTCTTC
CASSLMTGNEQFF
>NA|TRBD2|TRBV7-6|TRBJ2-1
TGTGCCAGCAGCTTAGAGGGGACTAGCGGGGCTGAGCAGTTCTTC
CASSLEGTSGAEQFF
>NA|NA|TRBV2|TRBJ2-7
TGTGCCAGCAAAATCCCCCCGGTCGAGCAGTACTTC
CASKIPPVEQYF